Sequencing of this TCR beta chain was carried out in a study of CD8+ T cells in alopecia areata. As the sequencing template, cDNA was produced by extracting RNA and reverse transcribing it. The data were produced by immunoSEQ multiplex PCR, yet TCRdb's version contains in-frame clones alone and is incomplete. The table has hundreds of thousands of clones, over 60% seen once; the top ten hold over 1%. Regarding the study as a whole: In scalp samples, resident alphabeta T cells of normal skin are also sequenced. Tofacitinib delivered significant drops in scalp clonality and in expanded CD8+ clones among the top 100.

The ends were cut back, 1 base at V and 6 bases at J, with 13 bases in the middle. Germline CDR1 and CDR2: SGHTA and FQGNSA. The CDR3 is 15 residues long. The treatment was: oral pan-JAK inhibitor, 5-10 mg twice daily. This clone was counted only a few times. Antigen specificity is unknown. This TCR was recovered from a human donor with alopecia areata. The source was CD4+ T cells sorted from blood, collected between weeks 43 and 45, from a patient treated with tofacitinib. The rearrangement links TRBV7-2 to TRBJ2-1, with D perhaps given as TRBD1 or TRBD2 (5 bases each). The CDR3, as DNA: TGTGCCAGCAGCTTAGTGGGGGTAGGCCCCAATGAGCAGTTCTTC. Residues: CASSLVGVGPNEQFF. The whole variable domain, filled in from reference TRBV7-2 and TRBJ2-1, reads GAGVSQSPSNKVTEKGKDVELRCDPISGHTALYWYRQSLGQGLEFLIYFQGNSAPDKSGLPSDRFSAERTGGSVSTLTIQRTQQEDSAVYLCASSLVGVGPNEQFFGPGTRLTVL.